This T cell receptor beta chain appears in the sequencing data of a study of cytomegalovirus exposure and HLA in healthy donors. The CDR3 extends over 18 amino acids. Germline V CDR1 and CDR2: SGDLS, YYNGEE. V shed 4 bases, J shed 2 bases, and the junction held 17 bases outside the gene matches. The data were produced by immunoSEQ multiplex PCR, yet TCRdb's version contains in-frame clones alone and is incomplete. The table records 120,000 to 150,000 clones, approximately 86% of them present only once. The sequencing sample was made of PBMCs. This chain connects TRBV9 to TRBJ2-7; 8 bases fit TRBD1. The sequence derives from a man between 18 and 29 years old in good health and CMV-seropositive. The CDR3 spells CASSHPGQEISGAYEQYF. The CDR3 coding sequence is TGTGCCAGCAGCCATCCGGGACAGGAAATCTCGGGGGCCTACGAGCAGTACTTC.